This section outlines one TCR beta chain sequence together with its context. The antigen remains undetermined. This specimen comes from a study of OX40 agonist ivuxolimab in advanced cancers. Turning to the study itself: Age averaged 60 years (range about 23 to 80), and around 87% were male. Study results and caveats: The CD4+ and CD8+ T cells in the blood had expanded clonally by week 6 at 0.1 to 3.0 mg/kg. Among T cells, CD8+ cells averaged more expanded clones than CD4+ cells.

Sequenced by immunoSEQ multiplex PCR; TCRdb stores in-frame clones only, minus some. This table holds about 59,000 clones, 92% found once. Blood got drawn at baseline, again on cycle 4 day 1, and then on cycle 7 day 1. CDR1 is MNHNS, CDR2 SASEGT, per germline. Trimming took off 4 bases at V and 10 bases at J, with 10 bases between the two ends. CDR3 length: 11 residues. Specimen: CD4+ or CD8+ T cells sorted from blood, collected in a trial of the OX40 agonist ivuxolimab. The origin of this receptor is an adult with an advanced solid tumor such as melanoma, head and neck, liver or kidney cancer. The J gene is TRBJ1-2, the V gene TRBV6-1; tentative D call: TRBD1 (5 bases). The CDR3 sequence is CASSVQALYTF. The CDR3 region has the DNA TGTGCCAGCAGTGTACAGGCGCTCTACACCTTC.